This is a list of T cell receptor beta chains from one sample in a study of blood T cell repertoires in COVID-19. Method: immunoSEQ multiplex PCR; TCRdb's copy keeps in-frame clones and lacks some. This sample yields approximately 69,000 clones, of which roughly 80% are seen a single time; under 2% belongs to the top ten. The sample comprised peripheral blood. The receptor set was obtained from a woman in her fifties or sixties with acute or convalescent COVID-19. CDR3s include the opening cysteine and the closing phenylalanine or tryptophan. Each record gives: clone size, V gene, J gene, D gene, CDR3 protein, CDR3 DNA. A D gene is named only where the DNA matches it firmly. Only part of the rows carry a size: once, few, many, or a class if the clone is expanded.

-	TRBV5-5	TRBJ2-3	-	CASSLGLVIGTDTQYF	TGTGCCAGCAGCTTGGGGTTGGTGATAGGCACAGATACGCAGTATTTT
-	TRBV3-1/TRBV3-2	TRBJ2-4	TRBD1	CASSRMTGPAKNIQYF	TGTGCCAGCAGCCGAATGACAGGGCCCGCCAAAAACATTCAGTACTTC
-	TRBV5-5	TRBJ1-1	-	CASSSVGGFAVTEAFF	TGTGCCAGCAGCTCTGTGGGGGGTTTTGCGGTTACTGAAGCTTTCTTT
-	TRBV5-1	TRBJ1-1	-	CASRPGDDTEAFF	TGCGCCAGCAGGCCGGGGGATGACACTGAAGCTTTCTTT
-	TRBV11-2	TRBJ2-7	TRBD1	CASSLVGTGLAYEQYF	TGTGCCAGCAGCTTAGTGGGGACAGGCCTTGCCTACGAGCAGTACTTC
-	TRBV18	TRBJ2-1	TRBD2	CASSPPGTSSYEQFF	TGTGCCAGCTCACCGCCCGGGACTAGCAGCTATGAGCAGTTCTTC
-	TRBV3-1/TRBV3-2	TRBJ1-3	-	CASSQDLEGSSRSGNTIYF	TGTGCCAGCAGCCAAGATCTTGAGGGAAGCTCACGCTCTGGAAACACCATATATTTT
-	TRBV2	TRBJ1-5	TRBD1	CASTSTGGGGQPQHF	TGTGCCAGCACCTCTACAGGGGGCGGCGGACAGCCCCAGCATTTT
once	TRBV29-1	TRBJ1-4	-	CSADGGANEKLFF	TGCAGCGCCGACGGGGGAGCTAATGAAAAACTGTTTTTT
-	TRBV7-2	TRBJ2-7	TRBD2	CASSFTSGTYEQYF	TGTGCCAGCAGCTTTACTAGCGGCACCTACGAGCAGTACTTC
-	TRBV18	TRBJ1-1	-	CASSPSAKNTEAFF	TGTGCCAGCTCACCGTCCGCGAAGAACACTGAAGCTTTCTTT
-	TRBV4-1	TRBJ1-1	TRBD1	CASSQADRGANTEAFF	TGCGCCAGCAGCCAGGCCGACAGGGGCGCAAACACTGAAGCTTTCTTT
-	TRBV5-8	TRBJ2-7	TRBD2	CASSLGLANYEQYF	TGTGCCAGCAGCTTGGGACTAGCGAACTACGAGCAGTACTTC
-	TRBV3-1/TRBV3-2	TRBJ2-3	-	CASSQVATISGGNTQYF	TGTGCCAGCAGCCAAGTAGCGACGATATCTGGCGGGAATACGCAGTATTTT
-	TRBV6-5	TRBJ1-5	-	CASSYLARSSNQPQHF	TGTGCCAGCAGTTACCTCGCCCGGAGTAGCAATCAGCCCCAGCATTTT
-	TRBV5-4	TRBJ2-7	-	CASSLPDRRVEQYF	TGTGCCAGCAGCTTACCTGACCGGAGAGTCGAGCAGTACTTC
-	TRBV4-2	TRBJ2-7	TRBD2	CASSHPGGSSYEQYF	TGTGCCAGCAGCCACCCGGGAGGGAGCTCCTACGAGCAGTACTTC
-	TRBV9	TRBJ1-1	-	CASSVGQTNTEAFF	TGTGCCAGCAGCGTAGGACAGACGAACACTGAAGCTTTCTTT
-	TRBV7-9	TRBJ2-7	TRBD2	CASSNRAGGPGEQYF	TGTGCCAGCAGCAACCGAGCGGGAGGGCCGGGCGAGCAGTACTTC
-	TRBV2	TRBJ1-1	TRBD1	CASSWGQGLNTEAFF	TGTGCCAGCAGTTGGGGACAGGGGCTGAACACTGAAGCTTTCTTT
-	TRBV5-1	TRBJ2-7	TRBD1	CASSLGTGGYYEQYF	TGCGCCAGCAGCTTGGGGACAGGGGGCTACTACGAGCAGTACTTC
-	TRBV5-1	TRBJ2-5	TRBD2	CASVGTSGQETQYF	TGCGCCAGCGTAGGGACTAGCGGCCAAGAGACCCAGTACTTC
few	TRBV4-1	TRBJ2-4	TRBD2	CASSQDQMTSGAKNIQYF	TGCGCCAGCAGCCAAGACCAAATGACTAGCGGAGCCAAAAACATTCAGTACTTC
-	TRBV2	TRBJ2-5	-	CASSEWETQYF	TGTGCCAGCAGCGAGTGGGAGACCCAGTACTTC